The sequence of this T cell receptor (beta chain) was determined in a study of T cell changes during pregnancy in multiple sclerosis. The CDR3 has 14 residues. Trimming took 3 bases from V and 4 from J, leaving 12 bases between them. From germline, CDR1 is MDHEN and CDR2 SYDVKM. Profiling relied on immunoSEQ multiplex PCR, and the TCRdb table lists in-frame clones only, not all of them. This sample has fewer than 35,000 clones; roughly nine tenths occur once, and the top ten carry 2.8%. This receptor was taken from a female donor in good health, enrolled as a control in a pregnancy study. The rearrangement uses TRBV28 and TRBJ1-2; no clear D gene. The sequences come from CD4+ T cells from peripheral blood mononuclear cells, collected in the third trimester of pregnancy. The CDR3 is CASSLEGSGYGYTF. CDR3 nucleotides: TGTGCCAGCAGTTTGGAGGGATCGGGCTATGGCTACACCTTC.